Below, one TCR beta chain is given with its context. Its specificity is unknown. This record belongs to a study of shared clonotypes between healthy human individuals. Study background: A few men and a couple of women, aged 18 to 49, were donors.

CD8 cells classed as naive were CD45RO-negative and positively selected for CCR7, excluding terminally differentiated effector memory CD45RA+ cells. Study-level findings and limits: Shared clonotypes across all four donors exceeded non-shared ones in generation probability. Sampling used blood alone; tissue repertoires probably differ.

Sequencing was at deep level. Clones were read by immunoSEQ multiplex PCR, and TCRdb kept only the in-frame ones, dropping some. The data contain roughly 2,000,000 clones, around 93% of them singletons. The CDR3 runs to 18 residues. CDR1 SQVTM and CDR2 ANQGSEA come from the germline V gene. Germline trimming cut 4 bases from V and 8 bases from J; bases unmatched to any gene: 16. The chain couples TRBV29-1 to TRBJ2-1, with 14 positions matching TRBD2. The source is a man between 18 and 29 years old in good health. Some clones in this sample may be carry-over from other donors' samples. The sequenced material came from naive CD8+ T cells from PBMCs. The CDR3 is CSVVGGLAGVGVIDEQFF. The CDR3 DNA follows: TGCAGCGTTGTGGGGGGACTAGCGGGAGTCGGGGTTATCGATGAGCAGTTCTTC.